The clone carrying this T cell receptor beta chain appeared many times. Antigen unknown. CDR1 and CDR2 from the germline V gene are SGHRS and YFSETQ. V was trimmed by 1 base and J by 1 base, leaving 14 bases between them. CDR3 length: 16 residues. This record belongs to a study of regulatory T cells in long-lasting Graves disease. Time point defined: persistent/refractory GD, antithyroid drugs over 5 years with positive TRAb. Construction of the TCR library relied on RNA isolated from PBMCs. Study-wide results and caveats: More public clonotypes were shared by persistent patients (about 2,700) than by new patients (around 990). Segments TRBV28, TRBJ1-2 and TRBJ2-5 showed preferential usage in persistent disease. It was possible that the small sample size reduced accuracy.

Building the TCR beta libraries relied on iRepertoire HTBI primers, and CDR3 regions underwent Arm-PCR. Original handling: From all samples, identification returned 14 TRBJ and approximately 62 TRBV segments. TCRdb used MiXCR to reprocess the multiplex PCR reads, holding one entry per CDR3 protein. What appears here as the V and J calls and clone size reflects TCRdb's work, not the paper's. The sample holds about 460,000 distinct CDR3 sequences, approximately 23% seen once. The chain is built from TRBV5-1 and TRBJ1-1; the D is unclear. The sequences come from peripheral blood mononuclear cells (PBMCs), collected when the disease was refractory, from a patient treated with antithyroid drugs. The sequence was obtained from a female donor with Graves disease. Here the CDR3 reads CASSLRSSSENTEAFF. CDR3 DNA: TGCGCCAGCAGCTTGCGCTCCAGCAGCGAGAACACTGAAGCTTTCTTT.